These 24 T cell receptor beta chains originate from one sample sequenced in a study of blood T cell repertoires in COVID-19. The repertoire was sequenced with immunoSEQ multiplex PCR; TCRdb's copy has only in-frame clones and lacks some. This sample has about 270,000 clones, with more than 80% found just once. Sequencing was performed on PBMCs or T cells enriched from blood (not recorded which). The receptors were sampled from a woman aged 18-29 years who had recovered from COVID-19.

The gene calls are TRBV2 and TRBJ1-6, with 10 bases aligning to TRBD1. CDR1 is SNHLY and CDR2 is FYNNEI in the germline V gene. The CDR3 totals 16 residues. The V segment lost 6 bases and the J segment 9 bases; nucleotides outside the gene matches: 11. For the CDR3, the DNA is TGTGCCAGCAGGCCCGGGACAGGGGTTTTCGGTTCACCCCTCCACTTT. This translates into CASRPGTGVFGSPLHF.

This clone was detected once. In nucleotides, the CDR3 is TGTGCCAGCAGCGTAGGACTACAGGGAGAGTTCTACGAGCAGTACTTC. Its protein product is CASSVGLQGEFYEQYF. The chain uses TRBV9 and TRBJ2-7, with a possible D match to TRBD1 (6 bases). The V end was cut by 0 bases, the J end by 3 bases, with 16 bases between. CDR3 length equals 16 residues. Per the germline V gene, CDR1 is SGDLS and CDR2 is YYNGEE.

CDR3 region: CASRDRVWTEAFF. CDR3 coding DNA: TGTGCCAGCCGGGACAGGGTTTGGACTGAAGCTTTCTTT. The V call is TRBV6-5, the J call TRBJ1-1, with 9 bases lining up with TRBD1. Germline loops: CDR1 MNHEY, CDR2 SVGAGI. V dropped 8 bases and J dropped 5; count of bases not matched to a gene: 6. CDR3 size: 13 residues.

V gene TRBV5-4 combines with J gene TRBJ1-3; TRBD1 matches at 11 bases. V trimming: 1 base; J trimming: 4 bases; junction bases outside the gene matches: 4. In germline, CDR1 is SGHNT, CDR2 YYREEE (reference sequence). This CDR3 has 16 residues. Written as DNA, the CDR3 is TGTGCCAGCAGCTTGCGGACAGGGGGCAAAGGAAACACCATATATTTT. Residues: CASSLRTGGKGNTIYF.

This clone has just one count. The rearrangement links TRBV19 to TRBJ1-2, with D hard to call. The length of the CDR3 is 13 residues. From germline, CDR1 is LNHDA and CDR2 SQIVND (reference sequence). With 9 bases removed from V and 3 bases from J, the gap between germline ends came to 14 bases. The CDR3 loop reads CASLAAVDYGYTF. In DNA form, the CDR3 reads TGTGCCAGCCTCGCGGCAGTGGACTATGGCTACACCTTC.

CDR3 sequence reads: CASSFYRGHLGETQYF. For the CDR3, the DNA is TGTGCCAGCAGCTTTTATAGGGGCCACCTGGGGGAGACCCAGTACTTC. The chain carries TRBV5-6 and TRBJ2-5; the D gene is possibly TRBD1 (5 bases). Germline values: CDR1 SGHDT, CDR2 YYEEEE. V lost 2 bases, J lost 5 bases, and 19 bases lay in between. This CDR3 is 16 amino acids long.

The rearrangement uses TRBV28 and TRBJ1-6; D might be TRBD1 (6 bases). The CDR3 is made up of 14 amino acids. Trimming cost V 5 bases and J 10 bases, with 15 bases left between them. CDR1 and CDR2 from the germline V gene are MDHEN and SYDVKM. This chain's CDR3 is CASSLQGGMSPLHF. In DNA form, the CDR3 reads TGTGCCAGCAGTCTACAGGGTGGTATGTCACCCCTCCACTTT.

CDR3 DNA sequence: TGCGCCAGCAGCCAAGCAGCACAGGGAATGAACACTGAAGCTTTCTTT. Translated: CASSQAAQGMNTEAFF. The chain recombines TRBV4-1 with TRBJ1-1; tentative D call: TRBD1 (6 bases). Germline V gene lookup returns CDR1 MGHRA and CDR2 YSYEKL. V was clipped by 1 base and J by 0 bases, with 12 bases between them. The CDR3 runs to 16 residues.

V is TRBV5-1 and J is TRBJ1-1, with TRBD1 matching over 11 bases. Germline CDR1 reads SGHRS; CDR2 reads YFSETQ. Germline trimming cut 3 bases from V and 4 bases from J; bases unmatched to any gene: 2. The CDR3 extends over 14 amino acids. The CDR3 sequence is CASSWGTGGTEAFF. The CDR3 coding sequence is TGCGCCAGCAGCTGGGGGACAGGGGGCACTGAAGCTTTCTTT. The variable domain in full, completed from reference TRBV5-1 and TRBJ1-1, reads KAGVTQTPRYLIKTRGQQVTLSCSPISGHRSVSWYQQTPGQGLQFLFEYFSETQRNKGNFPGRFSGRQFSNSRSEMNVSTLELGDSALYLCASSWGTGGTEAFFGQGTRLTVV.

The V gene is TRBV5-1, the J gene TRBJ2-3; TRBD2 matches at 7 bases. V shed 2 bases and J 3 bases; nucleotides not matched to a gene: 6. Per germline, CDR1 SGHRS and CDR2 YFSETQ. This CDR3 has 15 amino acids. The CDR3 spells CASSFGLESTDTQYF. The CDR3, as DNA: TGCGCCAGCAGCTTCGGACTAGAAAGTACAGATACGCAGTATTTT. Complete variable domain (other parts from reference TRBV5-1 and TRBJ2-3): KAGVTQTPRYLIKTRGQQVTLSCSPISGHRSVSWYQQTPGQGLQFLFEYFSETQRNKGNFPGRFSGRQFSNSRSEMNVSTLELGDSALYLCASSFGLESTDTQYFGPGTRLTVL.

V is TRBV2 and J is TRBJ1-2, with TRBD1 as a possible D gene (5 bases). The CDR3 loop spans 12 amino acids. Germline CDR1 is SNHLY and CDR2 is FYNNEI. Deletions cut 6 bases from V and 4 bases from J, with 9 bases between. The DNA for the CDR3 is TGTGCCAGCAGGTCAGACAGCTATGGCTACACCTTC. Translating it yields CASRSDSYGYTF.

V gene TRBV3-1 (or the pseudogene TRBV3-2) combines with J gene TRBJ1-2; 8 bases align to TRBD1. Germline V gives CDR1 LGHDT, CDR2 YNNKEL (reference sequence). CDR3 length: 18 residues. J lost 3 bases, V lost 0 bases, and 12 bases had no gene match. The CDR3 sequence is CASSQDLVGRGRDYGYTF. CDR3 DNA sequence: TGTGCCAGCAGCCAAGATTTGGTGGGCAGGGGGCGCGACTATGGCTACACCTTC.

The J gene is TRBJ1-5, the V gene TRBV18; the D gene is possibly TRBD1 (5 bases). Trimming took off 8 bases at V and 4 bases at J, with 12 bases between the two ends. Germline V lookup: CDR1 KGHSH, CDR2 LQKENI. The CDR3 loop spans 13 amino acids. The CDR3 protein is CASQNDRNQPQHF. The CDR3 nucleotides read TGTGCCAGCCAGAACGACAGAAATCAGCCCCAGCATTTT.

The genes are TRBV25-1 and TRBJ1-2, with D unresolved. Per germline, CDR1 MGHDK and CDR2 SYGVNS. The CDR3 loop spans 14 amino acids. The V gene lost 1 base and the J gene lost 7 bases, with 13 bases spanning the gap. CDR3 coding DNA: TGTGCCAGCAGTGAATTGCGGGGTGGAGGTGGCTACACCTTC. Protein product: CASSELRGGGGYTF.

This chain links TRBV4-1 with TRBJ2-2, with D maybe TRBD2 (5 bases). The CDR3 runs to 16 residues. Trimming cost V 2 bases and J 0 bases, with 10 bases left between them. In germline, CDR1 is MGHRA, CDR2 YSYEKL. CDR3 nucleotides: TGCGCCAGCAGCCAAACGGGAAGGACGAACACCGGGGAGCTGTTTTTT. It specifies CASSQTGRTNTGELFF.

This clone was observed a single time. The chain employs TRBV12-3 or TRBV12-4 and TRBJ2-7; D may be TRBD1 (5 bases). CDR3 length: 13 residues. Trimming stripped 0 bases from V and 6 bases from J, with 9 bases between. The CDR3 DNA reads TGTGCCAGCAGTTTAGCGGCAGGGATCGAGCAGTACTTC. Protein product: CASSLAAGIEQYF.

The V gene is TRBV11-2, the J gene TRBJ2-1; 7 bases line up with TRBD2. Germline CDR1 is SGHAT and CDR2 is FQNNGV. The CDR3 extends over 11 amino acids. Trimming cost V 5 bases and J 15 bases; bases outside gene matches: 7. CDR3 bases: TGTGCCAGCAGCCAAGGCGAGCGGGGGTTCTTC. Its protein is CASSQGERGFF.

This chain uses TRBV29-1 with TRBJ2-7, with D maybe TRBD2 (5 bases). The CDR3 length is 12 residues. Germline CDR1 is SQVTM and CDR2 is ANQGSEA. V was trimmed by 7 bases and J by 7 bases, leaving 17 bases between them. The CDR3: CSAITYSGEQYF. The CDR3 coding sequence is TGCAGCGCCATCACCTACTCGGGGGAGCAGTACTTC.

The chain recombines TRBV3-1 (or the pseudogene TRBV3-2) with TRBJ2-7, with D perhaps TRBD2 (5 bases). Trimming left V 4 bases short and J 3 bases short, with 13 bases between. The V gene's germline CDR1 is LGHDT and CDR2 YNNKEL (reference sequence). The CDR3 contains 14 residues. The CDR3 is CASSPDGVVYEQYF. CDR3 DNA sequence: TGTGCCAGCAGCCCCGACGGGGTAGTCTACGAGCAGTACTTC.

This rearrangement joins TRBV11-2 to TRBJ2-7; 8 bases line up with TRBD2. The CDR3 is 11 residues long. V lost 5 bases to trimming and J lost 10 bases; unmatched junction nucleotides: 4. Germline values: CDR1 SGHAT, CDR2 FQNNGV. The CDR3 region has the DNA TGTGCCAGCAGCCCCGGGACTAGACAGTACTTC. Amino acids: CASSPGTRQYF.

This clone appeared once. The chain recombines TRBV6-5 with TRBJ2-1; D perhaps matches TRBD2 (7 bases). The length of the CDR3 is 12 residues. Trimming took off 10 bases at V and 4 bases at J, with 11 bases between the two ends. Germline CDR1 reads MNHEY; CDR2 reads SVGAGI. The DNA for the CDR3 is TGTGCCACACGGGGGGCATACAATGAGCAGTTCTTC. This codes for CATRGAYNEQFF.

The chain employs TRBV19 and TRBJ2-5; 9 positions agree with TRBD2. Germline assignment: CDR1 LNHDA and CDR2 SQIVND (reference sequence). This CDR3 spans 15 amino acids. With 5 bases clipped from V and 3 bases from J, the junction kept 7 bases outside the gene matches. Written as DNA, the CDR3 is TGTGCCAGTAGTTCCATAGCGGGGGCCAAAGAGACCCAGTACTTC. This gives the protein CASSSIAGAKETQYF.

The chain is built from TRBV5-6 and TRBJ1-1; D might be TRBD1 (5 bases). Trimming cost V 5 bases and J 1 base, with 9 bases left between them. The CDR3 is made up of 13 amino acids. In germline, CDR1 is SGHDT, CDR2 YYEEEE. The CDR3 DNA is TGTGCCAGCAGTCAGACAGCGAACACTGAAGCTTTCTTT. Amino acid sequence: CASSQTANTEAFF. Using reference TRBV5-6 and TRBJ1-1 for the parts outside the CDR3, the full variable domain is DAGVTQSPTHLIKTRGQQVTLRCSPKSGHDTVSWYQQALGQGPQFIFQYYEEEERQRGNFPDRFSGHQFPNYSSELNVNALLLGDSALYLCASSQTANTEAFFGQGTRLTVV.

V usage is TRBV5-1 and J usage is TRBJ2-3, with D possibly matching TRBD2 (6 bases). Germline lookup yields CDR1 SGHRS and CDR2 YFSETQ. V lost 7 bases to trimming and J lost 1 base, with 16 bases between them. The CDR3 is made up of 15 amino acids. The CDR3: CASRYDGGGTDTQYF. CDR3 bases: TGCGCCAGCCGCTACGACGGCGGGGGCACAGATACGCAGTATTTT.